The 6 T cell receptor beta chains below all came from one sample that was sequenced in a study of tumor-infiltrating lymphocytes in primary liver carcinoma. The template, approximately 500 ng total RNA, yielded TCR beta cDNA made with a constant-region primer. Three nested multiplex PCR rounds, a slightly modified ARM-PCR method, built the TCR beta libraries. The study ran its first two PCR rounds for approximately 10 cycles each, using TRBV1-TRBV30 forward primers and a C-beta reverse primer. TCRdb reprocessed the multiplex PCR reads with MiXCR, giving one entry per CDR3 protein. Of 65,000 to 80,000 distinct CDR3 sequences listed, 60% to 80% were seen once; the top ten hold around 30%. Starting material for RNA and DNA co-extraction consisted of about 17-32 mg of unsorted bulk tissue. Material: liver tumor tissue from sampling region 4. The subset here: tumor region T4, right-lateral pole. Receptors originate from a man between 35 and 55 years old with primary liver carcinoma and hepatitis B virus infection.

Concerning this clonotype: The germline gene is not matched at one end of the junction; a read error may be the cause. This sequence joins TRBV5-1 and TRBJ2-2; D might be TRBD1 or TRBD2, each matching 5 bases. CDR3 length: 17 residues. The V gene's germline CDR1 is SGHRS and CDR2 YFSETQ. CDR3: CASNLAGTHQGVGELFF. CDR3 bases: TGCGCCAGCAACTTGGCCGGGACGCACCAAGGGGTCGGGGAGCTGTTTTTT.

Turning to this clonotype: The junction and the germline gene differ at one end; a read error may be behind it. The V and J genes are TRBV5-5 and TRBJ1-1; perhaps TRBD1 as D (5 bases). The CDR3 is 13 amino acids. CDR1 is SGHKS, CDR2 YYEKEE, per germline (reference sequence). This CDR3 reads CASSFEGHTEAFF. CDR3 nucleotide sequence: TGTGCTAGCAGCTTCGAGGGGCACACTGAAGCTTTCTTT. Together with reference TRBV5-5 and TRBJ1-1, the CDR3 gives the full variable domain: DAGVTQSPTHLIKTRGQQVTLRCSPISGHKSVSWYQQVLGQGPQFIFQYYEKEERGRGNFPDRFSARQFPNYSSELNVNALLLGDSALYLCASSFEGHTEAFFGQGTRLTVV.

In the case of this clonotype: Given a much more abundant clone one base away, this may be a read error. DNA of the CDR3: TGCGCCAGCAGCTTTGACATTGAGGCCAACGTCCTGACTTTC. Translated, it gives CASSFDIEANVLTF. The chain couples TRBV5-1 to TRBJ2-6; unclear D gene. Trimming took off 2 bases at V and 6 bases at J, with 9 bases between the two ends. The CDR3 consists of 14 residues. Germline CDR1 SGHRS, CDR2 YFSETQ.

This clonotype appeared a single time. One junction end disagrees with the germline gene, perhaps due to a read error. The chain joins TRBV5-4 to TRBJ1-2; D uncertain. The CDR3 length is 15 residues. Germline V CDR1 and CDR2: SGHNT, YYREEE (reference sequence). The CDR3 region is CANSLGAHGKYGYTF. The CDR3 DNA follows: TGTGCCAACAGCTTGGGTGCACACGGCAAATATGGCTACACCTTC.

A single count supports this clonotype. Because the CDR3 is missing its conserved closing phenylalanine or tryptophan, this is likely a read error. This chain links TRBV10-3 with TRBJ2-1; D may be TRBD2 (6 bases). The CDR3 is made up of 12 amino acids. CDR1 is ENHRY, CDR2 SYGVKD, per germline. The CDR3 loop is CVISGGANEQFV. CDR3 in DNA: TGTGTCATCAGTGGCGGGGCGAATGAGCAGTTCGTC.

The chain couples TRBV2 to TRBJ1-4; no definite D call. The CDR3 runs 13 residues. From germline, CDR1 is SNHLY and CDR2 FYNNEI. V lost 8 bases to trimming and J lost 8 bases, with 15 bases between them. CDR3: CASLLLEGEKLFF. CDR3 in DNA: TGTGCCAGCCTACTGTTAGAGGGAGAAAAACTGTTTTTT.